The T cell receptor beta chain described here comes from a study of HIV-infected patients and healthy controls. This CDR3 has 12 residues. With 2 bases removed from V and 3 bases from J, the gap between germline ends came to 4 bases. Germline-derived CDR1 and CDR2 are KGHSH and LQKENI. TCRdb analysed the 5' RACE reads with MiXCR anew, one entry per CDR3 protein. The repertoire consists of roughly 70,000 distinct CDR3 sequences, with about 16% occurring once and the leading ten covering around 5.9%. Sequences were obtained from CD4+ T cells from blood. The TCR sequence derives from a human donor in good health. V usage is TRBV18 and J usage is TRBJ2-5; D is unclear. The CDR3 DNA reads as TGTGCCAGCTCACCAAGCGAAGAGACCCAGTACTTC. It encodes CASSPSEETQYF.